This record covers a single TCR beta chain. V dropped 3 bases and J dropped 5; count of bases not matched to a gene: 0. This CDR3 has 14 amino acids. CDR1 MNHEY and CDR2 SMNVEV come from the germline V gene (reference sequence). Assay used: immunoSEQ multiplex PCR; TCRdb lists only in-frame clones, some missing. The sample consists of around 27,000 clones, roughly 85% of them appearing once. This specimen belongs to a study of control samples from healthy donors and cancer patients. The source material was PBMCs. This sequence originates from a woman aged 55-69 years with head and neck cancer. This chain links TRBV27 with TRBJ2-2, with 10 bases matching TRBD1. CDR3 residues: CASSLGQGTGELFF. As DNA, the CDR3 is TGTGCCAGCAGTTTGGGACAGGGGACCGGGGAGCTGTTTTTT.